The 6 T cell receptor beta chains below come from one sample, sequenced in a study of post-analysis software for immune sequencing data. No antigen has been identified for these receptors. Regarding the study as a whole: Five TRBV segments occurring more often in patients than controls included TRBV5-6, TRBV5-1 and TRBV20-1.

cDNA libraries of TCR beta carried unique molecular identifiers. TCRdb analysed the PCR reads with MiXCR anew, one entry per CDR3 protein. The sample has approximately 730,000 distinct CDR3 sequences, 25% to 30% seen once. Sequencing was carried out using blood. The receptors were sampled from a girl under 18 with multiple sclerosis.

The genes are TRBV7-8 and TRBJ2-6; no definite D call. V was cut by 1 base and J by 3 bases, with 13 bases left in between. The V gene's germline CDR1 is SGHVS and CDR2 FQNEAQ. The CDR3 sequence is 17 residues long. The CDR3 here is CASSLGRRLSGANVLTF. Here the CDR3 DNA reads TGTGCCAGCAGCTTAGGGCGGAGATTGAGTGGGGCCAACGTCCTGACTTTC. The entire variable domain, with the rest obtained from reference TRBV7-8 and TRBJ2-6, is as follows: GAGVSQSPRYKVAKRGQDVALRCDPISGHVSLFWYQQALGQGPEFLTYFQNEAQLDKSGLPSDRFFAERPEGSVSTLKIQRTQQEDSAVYLCASSLGRRLSGANVLTFGAGSRLTVL.

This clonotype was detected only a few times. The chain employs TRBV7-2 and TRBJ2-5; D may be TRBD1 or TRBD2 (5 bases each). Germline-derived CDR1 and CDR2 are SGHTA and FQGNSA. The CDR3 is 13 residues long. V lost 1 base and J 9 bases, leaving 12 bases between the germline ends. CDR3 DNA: TGTGCCAGCAGCTTAGGGGGGTTGGGGGCCCAGTACTTC. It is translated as CASSLGGLGAQYF.

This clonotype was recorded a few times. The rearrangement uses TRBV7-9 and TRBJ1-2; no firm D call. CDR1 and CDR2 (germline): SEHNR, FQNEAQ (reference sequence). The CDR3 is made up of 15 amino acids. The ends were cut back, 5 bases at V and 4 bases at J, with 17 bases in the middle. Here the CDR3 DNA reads TGTGCCAGCAGCCCCTACCTTGACACGGGCTATGGCTACACCTTC. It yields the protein CASSPYLDTGYGYTF.

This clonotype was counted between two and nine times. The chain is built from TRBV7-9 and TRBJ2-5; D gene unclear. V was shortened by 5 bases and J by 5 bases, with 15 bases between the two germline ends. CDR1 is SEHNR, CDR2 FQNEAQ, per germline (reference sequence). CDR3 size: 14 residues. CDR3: CASSDSTSFETQYF. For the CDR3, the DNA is TGTGCCAGCAGCGACTCGACATCGTTCGAGACCCAGTACTTC.

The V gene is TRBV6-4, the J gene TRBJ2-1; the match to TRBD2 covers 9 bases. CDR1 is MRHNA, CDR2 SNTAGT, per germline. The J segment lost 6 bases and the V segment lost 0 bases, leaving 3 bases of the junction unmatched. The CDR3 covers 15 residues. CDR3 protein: CASSDSSGSINEQFF. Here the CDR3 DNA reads TGTGCCAGCAGTGACTCTAGCGGGAGTATCAATGAGCAGTTCTTC.

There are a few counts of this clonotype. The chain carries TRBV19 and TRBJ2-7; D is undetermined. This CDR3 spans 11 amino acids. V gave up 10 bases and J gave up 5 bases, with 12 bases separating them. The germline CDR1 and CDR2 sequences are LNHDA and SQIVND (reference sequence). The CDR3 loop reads CAISWDNEQYF. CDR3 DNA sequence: TGTGCCATCTCATGGGATAACGAGCAGTACTTC. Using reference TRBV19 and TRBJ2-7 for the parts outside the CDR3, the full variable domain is DGGITQSPKYLFRKEGQNVTLSCEQNLNHDAMYWYRQDPGQGLRLIYYSQIVNDFQKGDIAEGYSVSREKKESFPLTVTSAQKNPTAFYLCAISWDNEQYFGPGTRLTVT.